The rows below give T cell receptor beta chains drawn from one sample of a study of T-cell reconstitution after alpha-beta-depleted transplantation in children. TCRdb reprocessed the PCR reads with MiXCR, giving one entry per CDR3 protein. The data show 350,000 to 400,000 distinct CDR3 sequences, over 20% seen once. Sequences were derived from PBMCs from the stem cell graft donor, sampled from the stem cell graft. Receptors were obtained from a human donor who donated a stem cell graft to a child with acute myeloid leukemia. Each CDR3 is given with its conserved first and last residue.

J	V	CDR3
TRBJ2-5	TRBV7-9	CASSFGTSGETQYF
TRBJ2-7	TRBV12-3/TRBV12-4	CASSLGGHEQYF
TRBJ2-4	TRBV5-1	CASSLSAAKNIQYF
TRBJ2-1	TRBV7-6	CASSQLFSGRGFNEQFF
TRBJ1-5	TRBV12-3/TRBV12-4	CASRAQGSSNQPQHF
TRBJ2-1	TRBV29-1	CSVSSGNSYNEQFF
TRBJ2-6	TRBV20-1	CSAPAQTGTNVLTF
TRBJ2-7	TRBV7-9	CASSFPQGFVNEQYF
TRBJ2-7	TRBV27	CASTPRGGEQYF
TRBJ1-5	TRBV12-3/TRBV12-4	CASSLVFRGAGQPQHF
TRBJ2-2	TRBV27	CASSFGGVEELFF
TRBJ1-1	TRBV6-4	CAYGGVRGTEAFF
TRBJ2-7	TRBV12-3/TRBV12-4	CASSLPGTGVFEQYF
TRBJ2-1	TRBV6-2/TRBV6-3	CASSVWAQSDEQFF
TRBJ2-4	TRBV27	CASSSGPRDIQYF
TRBJ2-1	TRBV7-2	CASSFRSGNREEQFF
TRBJ1-6	TRBV5-1	CASSTDRGGQDSPLHF
TRBJ2-2	TRBV7-2	CASTPGQGTSTGELFF
TRBJ1-2	TRBV12-3/TRBV12-4	CASSFGEGYTF
TRBJ2-1	TRBV4-1	CASSPGLAGAYEQFF
TRBJ2-1	TRBV12-3/TRBV12-4	CASSQVAEQFF
TRBJ2-1	TRBV6-1	CASSRTLSADEQFF
TRBJ1-6	TRBV29-1	CSARQGSRSPLHF
TRBJ2-7	TRBV20-1	CSARIPTLSSYEQYF
TRBJ2-1	TRBV20-1	CSASSPGSNNEQFF
TRBJ2-1	TRBV18	CASSPLGGTTYNEQFF
TRBJ2-2	TRBV29-1	CSARPGAGELFF
TRBJ2-3	TRBV20-1	CSATYVGDYPSTDTQYF
TRBJ2-5	TRBV7-2	CASSYNGLPKETQYF
TRBJ1-1	TRBV13	CASSLGPGGWTEAFF
TRBJ2-5	TRBV6-5	CAAEAGGGETQYF
TRBJ2-3	TRBV4-2	CASSYKREGTDTQYF
TRBJ2-7	TRBV5-1	CASGSAGTAYEQYF
TRBJ2-3	TRBV29-1	CSVVPTSRTDTQYF
TRBJ2-7	TRBV7-3	CASSLHSGGAYEQYF
TRBJ2-2	TRBV15	CATGREGGTGELFF
TRBJ2-2	TRBV29-1	CSVGFYSNTGELFF
TRBJ2-5	TRBV27	CASSYTGTGSETQYF
TRBJ2-7	TRBV20-1	CSARDQRATTPFEQYF
TRBJ2-1	TRBV20-1	CSAKQNNNEQFF
TRBJ2-7	TRBV12-3/TRBV12-4	CASSSRDSWSEQYF
TRBJ2-1	TRBV9	CASSVGGRGGGYNEQFF
TRBJ2-1	TRBV28	CASRYGTNHNEQFF
TRBJ2-1	TRBV29-1	CSVVSGSSWDYNEQFF
TRBJ2-7	TRBV4-3	CASSQDVHRRYEQYF
TRBJ2-6	TRBV18	CASSPRQSSGANVLTF
TRBJ2-7	TRBV7-9	CASSFTSGRVGSYEQYF
TRBJ1-1	TRBV12-3/TRBV12-4	CASRSALTEAFF
TRBJ2-3	TRBV29-1	CRPAGTGAEDTQYF
TRBJ1-1	TRBV3-1	CASSPTATLANTEAFF
TRBJ2-1	TRBV20-1	CSALAGVSYNEQFF
TRBJ2-7	TRBV3-1	CACSQDTSPNYEQYF
TRBJ2-1	TRBV7-9	CASSRDRVYNYEQFF
TRBJ1-4	TRBV6-6	CASSPGNEKLFF
TRBJ1-3	TRBV9	CASSVVGGGGNPIYF
TRBJ2-1	TRBV20-1	CSARTYAAGSSYNEQFF
TRBJ2-1	TRBV24-1	CATSDFSGSTYNEQFF